The subject of this entry is one T cell receptor (beta chain). The antigen remains unidentified. Everyone who donated was a healthy bone marrow donor. The data stem from a study of cytomegalovirus exposure and HLA in healthy donors. General study results and limits: Listed as cytomegalovirus-associated were 164 TCR beta chains.

CDR1 and CDR2 (germline): SGHDT, YYEEEE. The CDR3 covers 16 residues. Trimming cost V 4 bases and J 0 bases, with 14 bases left between them. 13 Jbeta primers and 60 Vbeta primers were used for the PCR. Assay used: immunoSEQ multiplex PCR; TCRdb lists only in-frame clones, some missing. The sample consists of 200,000 or so clones, approximately 84% of them appearing once. Sequencing was done on a sample of PBMCs. The chain employs TRBV5-6 and TRBJ1-3, with a tentative D call TRBD1 (6 bases). The origin of this receptor is a boy aged 5-17 years in good health and CMV-seronegative. This CDR3 reads CASSRPDRSSGNTIYF. The CDR3 region has the DNA TGTGCCAGCAGCCGCCCGGACAGAAGCTCTGGAAACACCATATATTTT.